This T cell receptor (beta chain) was sequenced during a study of CD8 T cells in Susac syndrome (dated by TCRdb to 2018 to 2020). About the full investigation: Of the Susac syndrome patients who were sequenced, roughly 8 were in clinical remission while about six had clinically active disease. Whether CD8+ T cell activation and differentiation in Susac syndrome was antigen driven was tested using repertoire sequencing. At blood withdrawal, Susac syndrome patients were therapy-naive, treated with corticosteroids (with IVIg additionally given to some), or treated with IVIg alone. Study-wide findings and limitations: The CD4+ T cell repertoire of patients with Susac syndrome showed no detectable clonal expansion. The study acknowledged that relatively few individuals were included in the TCR sequencing and HLA analysis.

Peripheral blood CD8+ and CD4+ T cells from healthy donors, Susac syndrome patients and multiple sclerosis patients were profiled using high-throughput TCR beta sequencing. The Susac syndrome patients fulfilled recently defined diagnostic criteria for either definite or probable disease. Bulk CD8+ and CD4+ T cells were purified by magnetic negative isolation, while CD8+ TEMRA cells were enriched using FACS. Blood was collected in EDTA tubes and processed within 24 hours, with PBMCs isolated through density gradient centrifugation. PBMCs intended for TCR sequencing were cryopreserved in liquid nitrogen and were subsequently thawed in a 37 degrees C water bath. Purity of sorted or isolated CD4+, CD8+ and CD8+ TEMRA cells was at least 90%. Regarding this clonotype: Its antigen target is currently unknown. Per-base quality was not reported, and no clone a single base away is much larger than it.

RNA was extracted with the RNeasy kit and about 0.5 to 1 ug was reverse transcribed using random hexamers. The immunoSEQ multiplex PCR assay, covering 54 Vbeta and 13 Jbeta segments, was used to amplify TCR beta CDR3 regions. Bias from PCR amplification was corrected by using a synthetic template baseline for primer optimization and for computational correction. In the source study's methods: Reads were annotated to V, D and J genes per IMGT and analyzed with immunoSEQ Analyzer, keeping only productive sequences. To calculate clonality, Shannon entropy was normalized by log2 of the number of productive unique sequences and then subtracted from one. For each patient and control, public and private clones were evaluated within the 100 most prevalent clones. Susac-specific clones were defined as absent from healthy and MS cohorts, some 1,000 published viral clones and other ImmuneACCESS disease sequences. Clones were called with MiXCR by TCRdb after fastp trimmed the public reads at Q25, and only in-frame beta chains were retained. Each entry merges the rows of one CDR3 protein and shows their most common DNA and genes. The V and J calls were not made by the authors but by TCRdb's processing. This sample holds some 150,000 distinct CDR3 sequences; approximately 96% were observed only once. The ten largest clones represent roughly 0.08% of the sample.

Spanning cysteine to phenylalanine, the CDR3 consists of 15 amino acids. Solely the CDR3 DNA is kept, with 45 bases framed from the first base. Relative to germline, V is missing 6 bases and J is missing 5 bases, with 8 bases of the junction outside any gene match. The sequence was collected from a human donor with Susac syndrome. The sample comprised CD4+ T cells from PBMCs. In this chain, TRBV12-3 or TRBV12-4 is recombined with TRBJ1-4; 8 bases in between match TRBD1. The CDR3 has the sequence CASSRTGTGNEKLFF. The bases are TGTGCCAGCAGCCGGACCGGGACAGGAAATGAAAAACTGTTTTTT.